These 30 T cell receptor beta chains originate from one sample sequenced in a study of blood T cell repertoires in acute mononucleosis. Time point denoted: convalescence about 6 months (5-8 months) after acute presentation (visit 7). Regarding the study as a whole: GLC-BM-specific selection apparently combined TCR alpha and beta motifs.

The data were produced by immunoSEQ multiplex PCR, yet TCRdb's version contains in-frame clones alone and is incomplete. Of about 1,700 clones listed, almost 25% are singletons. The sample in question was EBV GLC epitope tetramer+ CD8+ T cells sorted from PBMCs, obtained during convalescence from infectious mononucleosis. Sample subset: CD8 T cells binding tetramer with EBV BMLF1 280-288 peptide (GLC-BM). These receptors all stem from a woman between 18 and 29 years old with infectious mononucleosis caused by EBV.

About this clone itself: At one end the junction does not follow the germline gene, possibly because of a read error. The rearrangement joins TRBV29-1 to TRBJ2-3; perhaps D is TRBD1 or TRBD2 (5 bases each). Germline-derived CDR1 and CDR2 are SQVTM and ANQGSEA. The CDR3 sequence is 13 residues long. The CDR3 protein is CCVAGTLTDTQYF. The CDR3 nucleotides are TGCTGCGTTGCCGGGACCCTCACAGATACTCAGTATTTT.

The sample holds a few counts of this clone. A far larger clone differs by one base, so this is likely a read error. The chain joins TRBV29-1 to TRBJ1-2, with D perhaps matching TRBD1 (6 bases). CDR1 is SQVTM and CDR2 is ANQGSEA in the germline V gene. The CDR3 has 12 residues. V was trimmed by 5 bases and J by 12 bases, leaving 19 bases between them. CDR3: CSVQGVGAGDTF. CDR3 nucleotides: TGCAGCGTTCAAGGGGTGGGGGCTGGGGACACCTTC.

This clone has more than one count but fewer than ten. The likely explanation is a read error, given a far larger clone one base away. CDR3 region: CASSWNYEQYF. The CDR3 bases are TGTGCCAGCAGCTGGAACTACGAGCAGTACTTC. The chain employs TRBV5-6 and TRBJ2-4; D is undetermined. The end of the DNA is better explained by TRBJ2-7, so the J call may be wrong. This CDR3 has 11 residues. CDR1 and CDR2 from the germline V gene are SGHDT and YYEEEE.

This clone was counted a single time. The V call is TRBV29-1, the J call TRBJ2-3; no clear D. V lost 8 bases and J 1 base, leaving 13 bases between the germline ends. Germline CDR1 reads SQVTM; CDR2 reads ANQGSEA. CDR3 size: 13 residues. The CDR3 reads CSIAATRTDTQYF. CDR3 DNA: TGCAGCATTGCCGCGACCCGCACAGATACGCAGTATTTT.

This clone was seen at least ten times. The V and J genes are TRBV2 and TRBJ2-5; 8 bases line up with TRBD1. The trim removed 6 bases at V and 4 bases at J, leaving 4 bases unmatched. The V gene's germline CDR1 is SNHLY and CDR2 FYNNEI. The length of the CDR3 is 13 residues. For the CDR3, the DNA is TGTGCCAGCAGCCTAGACAGGGGAGAGACCCAGTACTTC. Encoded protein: CASSLDRGETQYF.

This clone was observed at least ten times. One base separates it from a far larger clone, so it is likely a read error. The CDR3: CASSVAGGDEQYF. The CDR3 nucleotides read TGTGCCAGCAGCGTAGCAGGTGGGGATGAGCAGTACTTC. The rearrangement joins TRBV9 to TRBJ2-7; D is unclear. V lost 0 bases and J 7 bases, leaving 11 bases between the germline ends. The length of the CDR3 is 13 residues. CDR1 SGDLS and CDR2 YYNGEE come from the germline V gene.

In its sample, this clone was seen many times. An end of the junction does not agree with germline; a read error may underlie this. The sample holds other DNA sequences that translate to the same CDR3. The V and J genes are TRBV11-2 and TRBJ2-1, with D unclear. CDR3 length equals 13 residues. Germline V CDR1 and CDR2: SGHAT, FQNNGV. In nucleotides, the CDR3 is TGCGCCAGCAGCCAAGTGTGGGGAAATGAGCAGTTCTTC. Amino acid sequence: CASSQVWGNEQFF.

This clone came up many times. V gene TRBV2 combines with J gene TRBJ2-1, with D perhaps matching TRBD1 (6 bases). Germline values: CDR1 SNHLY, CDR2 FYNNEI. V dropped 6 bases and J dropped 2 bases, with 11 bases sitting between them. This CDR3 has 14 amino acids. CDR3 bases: TGTGCCAGCAGGGACAGCGGAGCCTACAATGAGCAGTTCTTC. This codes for CASRDSGAYNEQFF.

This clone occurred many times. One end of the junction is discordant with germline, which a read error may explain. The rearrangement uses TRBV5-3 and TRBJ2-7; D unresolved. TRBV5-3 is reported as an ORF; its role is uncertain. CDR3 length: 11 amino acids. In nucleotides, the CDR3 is TGTGCCAGCAGCTGGAACTACGAGCAGTACTTC. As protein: CASSWNYEQYF.

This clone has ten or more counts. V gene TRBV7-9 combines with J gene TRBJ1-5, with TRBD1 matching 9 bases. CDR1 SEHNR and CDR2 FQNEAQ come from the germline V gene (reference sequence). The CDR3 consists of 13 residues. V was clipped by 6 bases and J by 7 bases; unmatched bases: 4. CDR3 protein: CASSYGTGQPQHF. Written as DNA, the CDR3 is TGTGCCAGCAGTTACGGGACAGGGCAGCCCCAGCATTTT.

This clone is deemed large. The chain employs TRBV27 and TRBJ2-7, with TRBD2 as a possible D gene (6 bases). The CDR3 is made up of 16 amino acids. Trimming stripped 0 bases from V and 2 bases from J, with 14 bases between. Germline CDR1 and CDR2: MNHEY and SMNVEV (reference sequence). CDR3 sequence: CASSLSIAATAYEQYF. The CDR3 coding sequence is TGTGCCAGCAGTTTATCGATAGCGGCTACAGCCTACGAGCAGTACTTC.

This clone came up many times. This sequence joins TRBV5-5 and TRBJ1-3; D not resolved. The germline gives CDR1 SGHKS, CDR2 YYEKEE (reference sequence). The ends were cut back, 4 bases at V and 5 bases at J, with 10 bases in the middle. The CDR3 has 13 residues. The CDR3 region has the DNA TGTGCCAGCAGCGGGATGACCCGAAACACCATATATTTT. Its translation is CASSGMTRNTIYF.

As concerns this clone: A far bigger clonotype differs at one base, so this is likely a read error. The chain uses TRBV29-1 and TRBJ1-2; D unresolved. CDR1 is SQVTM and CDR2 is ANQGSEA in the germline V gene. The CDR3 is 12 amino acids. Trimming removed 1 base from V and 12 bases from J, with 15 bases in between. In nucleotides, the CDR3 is TGCAGCGTTGAAGGGGAGGAGGCTGGGGACACCTTC. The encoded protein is CSVEGEEAGDTF.

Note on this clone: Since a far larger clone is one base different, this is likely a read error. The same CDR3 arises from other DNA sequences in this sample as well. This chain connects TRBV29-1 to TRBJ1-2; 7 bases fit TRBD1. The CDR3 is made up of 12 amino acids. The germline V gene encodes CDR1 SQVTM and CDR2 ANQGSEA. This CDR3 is CRVDGEGAGDTF. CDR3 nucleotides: TGCAGGGTTGATGGGGAGGGGGCTGGGGACACCTTC.

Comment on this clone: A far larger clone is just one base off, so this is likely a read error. CDR3 sequence (DNA): TGCTGCGTCGCCGGGACAGGCTCATTCTACGAGCAGTACTTC. Protein: CCVAGTGSFYEQYF. The rearrangement links TRBV29-1 to TRBJ2-7, with 8 positions matching TRBD1. This CDR3 is 14 amino acids long. The germline CDR1 and CDR2 sequences are SQVTM and ANQGSEA.

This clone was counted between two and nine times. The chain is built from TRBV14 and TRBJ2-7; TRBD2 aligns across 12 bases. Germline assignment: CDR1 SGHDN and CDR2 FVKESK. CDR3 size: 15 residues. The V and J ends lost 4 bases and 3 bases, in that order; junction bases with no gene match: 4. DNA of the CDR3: TGTGCCAGCAGCCCGACTAGCGGGAGTGTCTACGAGCAGTACTTC. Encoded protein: CASSPTSGSVYEQYF.

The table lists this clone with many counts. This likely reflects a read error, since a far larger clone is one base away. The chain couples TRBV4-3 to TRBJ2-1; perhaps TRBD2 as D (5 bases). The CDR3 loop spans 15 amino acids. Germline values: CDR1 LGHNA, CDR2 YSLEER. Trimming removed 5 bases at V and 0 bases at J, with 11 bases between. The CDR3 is CASSTVTSSYNEQFF. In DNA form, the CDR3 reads TGCGCCAGCAGCACCGTAACTAGCTCCTACAATGAGCAGTTCTTC.

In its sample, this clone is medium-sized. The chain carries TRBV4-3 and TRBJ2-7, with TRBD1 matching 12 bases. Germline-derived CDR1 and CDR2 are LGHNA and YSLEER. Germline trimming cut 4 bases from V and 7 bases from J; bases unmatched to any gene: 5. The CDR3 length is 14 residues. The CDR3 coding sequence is TGCGCCAGCAGCCCCGGGACAGGGGGCTCAGAGCAGTACTTC. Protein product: CASSPGTGGSEQYF.

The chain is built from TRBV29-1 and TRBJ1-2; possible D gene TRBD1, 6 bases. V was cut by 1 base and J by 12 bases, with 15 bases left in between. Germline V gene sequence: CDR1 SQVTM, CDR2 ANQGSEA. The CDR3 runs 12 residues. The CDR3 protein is CSVEGEGEGDTF. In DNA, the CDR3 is TGCAGCGTTGAAGGGGAGGGGGAAGGGGACACCTTC.

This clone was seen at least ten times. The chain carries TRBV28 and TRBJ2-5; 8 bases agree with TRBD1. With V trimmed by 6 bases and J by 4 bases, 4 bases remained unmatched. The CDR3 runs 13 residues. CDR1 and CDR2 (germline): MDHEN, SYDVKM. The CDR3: CASSLDRGETQYF. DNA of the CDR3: TGTGCCAGCAGCCTAGACAGGGGAGAGACCCAGTACTTC.

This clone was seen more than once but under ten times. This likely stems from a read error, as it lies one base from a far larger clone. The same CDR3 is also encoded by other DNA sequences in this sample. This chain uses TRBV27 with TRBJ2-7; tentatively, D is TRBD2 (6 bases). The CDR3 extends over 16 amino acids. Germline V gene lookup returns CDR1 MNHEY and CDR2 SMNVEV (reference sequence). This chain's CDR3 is CASCLSIAATAYEQYF. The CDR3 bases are TGTGCCAGCTGTTTATCGATAGCGGCTACAGCCTACGAGCAGTACTTC.

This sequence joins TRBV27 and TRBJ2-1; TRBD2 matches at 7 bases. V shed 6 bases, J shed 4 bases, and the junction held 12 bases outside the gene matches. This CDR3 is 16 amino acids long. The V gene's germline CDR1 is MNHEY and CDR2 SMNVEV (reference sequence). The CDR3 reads CASSPLVGGRYNEQFF. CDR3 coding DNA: TGTGCCAGCAGCCCTCTAGTTGGCGGGAGATACAATGAGCAGTTCTTC.

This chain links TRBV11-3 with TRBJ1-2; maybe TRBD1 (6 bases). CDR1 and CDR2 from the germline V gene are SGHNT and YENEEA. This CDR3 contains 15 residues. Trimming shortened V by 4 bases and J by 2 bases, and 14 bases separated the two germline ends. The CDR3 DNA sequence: TGTGCCAGCAGCTCCCAGGGGACGCCAAACTATGGCTACACCTTC. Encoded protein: CASSSQGTPNYGYTF.

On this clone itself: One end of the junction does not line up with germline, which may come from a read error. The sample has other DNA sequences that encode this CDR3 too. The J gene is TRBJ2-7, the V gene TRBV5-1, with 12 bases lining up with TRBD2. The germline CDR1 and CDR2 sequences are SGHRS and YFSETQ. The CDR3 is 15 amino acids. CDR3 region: CASSPTSGSIYEQYF. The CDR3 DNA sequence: TGTGCCAGCAGTCCGACTAGCGGGAGTATCTACGAGCAGTACTTC.

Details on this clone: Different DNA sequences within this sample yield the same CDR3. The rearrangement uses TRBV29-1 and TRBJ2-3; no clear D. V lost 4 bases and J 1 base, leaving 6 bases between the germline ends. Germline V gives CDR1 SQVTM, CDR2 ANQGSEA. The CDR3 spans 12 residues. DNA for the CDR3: TGCAGCGTTGGGACCCGCACAGATACGCAGTATTTT. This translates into CSVGTRTDTQYF.

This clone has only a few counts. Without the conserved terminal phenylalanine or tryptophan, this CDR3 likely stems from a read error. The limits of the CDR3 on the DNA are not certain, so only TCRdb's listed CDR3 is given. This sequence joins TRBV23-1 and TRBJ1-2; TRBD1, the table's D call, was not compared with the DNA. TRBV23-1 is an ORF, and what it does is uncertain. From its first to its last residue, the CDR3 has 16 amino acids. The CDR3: CASSQRDRGPTMATPS.

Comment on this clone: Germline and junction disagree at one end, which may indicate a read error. The DNA for the CDR3 is TGTGCCAGCAGCCTAGACAGGGGAGAGACCCAGTACTTC. Protein: CASSLDRGETQYF. The J gene is TRBJ2-5, the V gene TRBV5-1, with 8 bases that match TRBD1. This CDR3 has 13 residues. CDR1 and CDR2 from the germline V gene are SGHRS and YFSETQ.

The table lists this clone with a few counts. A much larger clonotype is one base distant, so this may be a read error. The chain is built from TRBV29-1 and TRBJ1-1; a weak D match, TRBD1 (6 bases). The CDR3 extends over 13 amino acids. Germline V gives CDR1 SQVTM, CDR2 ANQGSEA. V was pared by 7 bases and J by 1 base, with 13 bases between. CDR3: CSGGGHANTEAFF. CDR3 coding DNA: TGCAGCGGGGGGGGACATGCGAACACTGAAGCTTTCTTT.

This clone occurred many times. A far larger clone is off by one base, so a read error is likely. The CDR3 DNA sequence: TGCGCCAGCAGCCTAGGACTAGCGGGGCGCTCCTACAATGAGCAGTACTTC. Translating gives CASSLGLAGRSYNEQYF. The chain is built from TRBV4-3 and TRBJ2-7, with 12 bases lining up with TRBD2. The CDR3 covers 17 residues. Trimming at V came to 4 bases and at J to 7 bases, leaving 14 bases not matched to a gene. CDR1 is LGHNA, CDR2 YSLEER, per germline.

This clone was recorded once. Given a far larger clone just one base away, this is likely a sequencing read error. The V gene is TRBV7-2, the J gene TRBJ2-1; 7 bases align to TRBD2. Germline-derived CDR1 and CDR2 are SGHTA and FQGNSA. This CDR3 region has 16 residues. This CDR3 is CASSPLVGGRYNEQLF. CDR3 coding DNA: TGTGCCAGCAGCCCTCTAGTTGGCGGGAGATACAATGAGCAGCTCTTC.